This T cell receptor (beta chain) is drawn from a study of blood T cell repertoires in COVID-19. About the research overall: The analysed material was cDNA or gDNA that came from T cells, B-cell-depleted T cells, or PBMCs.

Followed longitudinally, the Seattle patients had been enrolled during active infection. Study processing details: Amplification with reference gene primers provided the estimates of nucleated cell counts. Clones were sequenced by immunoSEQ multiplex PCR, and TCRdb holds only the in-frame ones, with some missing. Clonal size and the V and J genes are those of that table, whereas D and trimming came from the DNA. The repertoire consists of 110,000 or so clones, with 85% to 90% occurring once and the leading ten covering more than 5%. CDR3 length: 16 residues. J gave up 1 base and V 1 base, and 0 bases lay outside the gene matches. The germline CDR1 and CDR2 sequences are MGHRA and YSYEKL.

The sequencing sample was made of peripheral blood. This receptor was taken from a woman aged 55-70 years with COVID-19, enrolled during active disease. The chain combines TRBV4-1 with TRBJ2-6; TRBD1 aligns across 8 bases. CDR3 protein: CASSQGTGSGANVLTF. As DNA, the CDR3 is TGCGCCAGCAGCCAAGGGACAGGGTCTGGGGCCAACGTCCTGACTTTC.